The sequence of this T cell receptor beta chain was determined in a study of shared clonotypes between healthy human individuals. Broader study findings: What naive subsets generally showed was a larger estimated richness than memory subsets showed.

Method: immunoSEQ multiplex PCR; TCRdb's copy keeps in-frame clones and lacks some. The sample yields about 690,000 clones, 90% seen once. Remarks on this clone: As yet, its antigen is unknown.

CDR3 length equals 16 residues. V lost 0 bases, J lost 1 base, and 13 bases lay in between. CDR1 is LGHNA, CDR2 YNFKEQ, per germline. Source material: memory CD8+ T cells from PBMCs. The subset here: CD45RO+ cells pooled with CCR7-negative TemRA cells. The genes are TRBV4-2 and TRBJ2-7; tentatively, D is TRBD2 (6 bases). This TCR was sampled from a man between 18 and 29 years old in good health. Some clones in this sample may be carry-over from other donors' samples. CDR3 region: CASSQDLGLASYEQYF. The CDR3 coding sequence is TGTGCCAGCAGCCAAGATTTGGGGCTAGCGTCCTACGAGCAGTACTTC.